This T cell receptor beta chain is drawn from a study of cytomegalovirus exposure and HLA in healthy donors (dated by TCRdb to 2015 to 2018). A note on the overall study: In an earlier analysis of approximately 500 of the donors, roughly 300 Gb of sequence data and 100 million or so unique TCR beta sequences from about 179 million T cells were reported. An early release that covered more than 550 HLA-typed donors contained about 300 gigabases of sequencing data and 80 million or so unique TCR sequences. Among the roughly 400 genotyped donors, approximately 82% belonged to the genetic ancestry cluster associated with self-reported Caucasian donors. The study aimed to test whether signatures of past pathogen exposure could be identified by cataloging public T cell receptors. The study profiled the T cell repertoires of approximately 700 subjects by immunosequencing and related them to cytomegalovirus serostatus. Along with the approximately 600-subject first cohort, a separate validation cohort of about 110 different subjects was used. The study combined high-throughput TCR immunosequencing, statistical association of individual TCRs with disease status, and machine learning to predict cytomegalovirus infection status. A later analysis re-examined previously published TCR beta repertoires from just over 650 donors and added high-resolution HLA genotyping to investigate patterns of TCR occurrence. Rather than using new phenotypic data, the later analysis identified candidate immune exposures from TCR beta sequences and from how often those sequences occurred across donors. In an earlier analysis of roughly 540 of the donors, high-throughput TCR beta sequencing was used to judge whether each TCR beta V gene segment behaved as functional or pseudogenic. Donor age, sex, ethnicity and CMV serostatus were collected together with the repertoire data. In a later genetic analysis, genome-wide SNP genotypes for about three fifths of the 666 donors were used, and that subset was treated as a discovery cohort. Every repertoire in the discovery cohort had been generated on one and the same sequencing platform. Class I and class II HLA loci were covered by the typing at four-digit resolution. Typing coverage differed by locus: A, B, C, DRB1 and DQB1 were typed in about 620-630 donors, DQA1 in approximately 520, DPA1 in 606, and DPB1 in 400 to 490. Roughly five DR-DQ haplotypes were handled as single units for association and clustering because linkage in the cohort was strong. On average, roughly 200,000 unique TCR beta nucleotide sequences were sequenced per donor among 398 genotyped donors of the cohort, with roughly 20% of those sequences being non-productive. Here is what the overall study found, with its caveats: The earlier analysis of a few hundred of the donors excluded some 15 rarely observed V segments, including chromosome 9 orphons, because counts were too low. For the cohort, immune exposure information was limited to CMV serostatus. The study listed 164 TCR beta chains as associated with cytomegalovirus. The cohort was sequenced for TCR beta chains only, and without alpha or paired-chain data the features that could be detected were limited. In vitro tests confirmed that a few of the cytomegalovirus-associated TCR beta chains recognize cytomegalovirus antigens. According to a later genetic analysis, donors in an Asian-associated ancestry cluster had fewer N-insertions in productive TCRs than the roughly 660-donor mean. Linkage disequilibrium might explain the correlated functional status among segregating V segments, but an unknown experimental factor could not be ruled out. In a later analysis, the rate of TCR association differed among HLA loci, with DRB1 alleles having the most associated TCRs and HLA-C alleles having the fewest. When HLA alleles, especially DR and DQ, strongly co-occurred, attributing TCR associations to individual alleles was difficult. While some public TCRs were present in many individuals, most TCR sequences turned up only very rarely across donors. In a later genetic analysis, a missense DCLRE1C variant was associated with V-gene and J-gene trimming of TCR beta chains, and the association was replicated in an independent cohort. Some IMGT-functional V segments, including TRBV6-2 and TRBV6-3, could not be distinguished by the 87-base-pair reads and were therefore excluded. At a false discovery rate of 0.05, a later analysis linked about 17,000 TCR beta sequences to specific HLA alleles. In a later analysis, HLA-associated TCR beta chains showed more clonal expansion and lower generation probabilities than non-associated chains that were equally common. The authors suggested that the approach could potentially be extended to other disease states and immunological phenotypes. The sequencing pipeline was judged likely to have produced a cluster of highly shared sequence variants as a technical artifact. A later analysis reported that several top co-occurrence clusters appeared linked to parvovirus B19, influenza, CMV and Epstein-Barr virus. A later analysis found that most CMV-associated TCR beta chains appeared HLA-restricted, with HLA associations seemingly driven largely by CMV exposure. The presence/absence analyses assumed that sequencing depth was roughly uniform across donors, and that assumption may not be true. Because some donors lacked HLA typing at each locus, the association tests relied only on the typed subset. The classifier was reported to diagnose cytomegalovirus status with high specificity and sensitivity in both the original and validation cohorts. Broadly in line with IMGT annotations, most TCR beta V segments showed up in productive rearrangements about 87% or about 30% of the time in an earlier analysis of about 500 of the donors. A further reported finding was that TCR beta sequences accurately predicted the HLA-A and HLA-B alleles for most subjects in the first cohort.

Library method: the immunoSEQ multiplex PCR assay. For the multiplex PCR, a mixture combining 60 forward primers for TCR Vbeta segments and 13 reverse primers for TCR Jbeta segments was used. A multiplex PCR assay on genomic DNA amplified the CDR3 region of rearranged TCR beta genes. On the Illumina HiSeq System, the amplified TCR beta libraries were sequenced as 87-base-pair reads. The original methods were these. A later analysis counted some 74 million unique TCR beta chains across the approximately 700 repertoires, and 9.5 million to 11 million of these chains were shared by at least two donors. Raw reads were error-corrected and collapsed into unique sequences with a nearest-neighbor algorithm that merged closely related sequences to remove PCR and sequencing errors. CDR3 sequences were aligned to IMGT reference sequences to assign V, D and J gene segments. Each retained sequence needed at least a six-nucleotide match to both a V gene segment and a J gene segment. Rearrangements were classified as productive when the CDR3 lacked stop codons and remained in frame with V and J, and all other rearrangements were classified as non-productive. CDR3 was defined according to IMGT convention as the region running from the second conserved V-encoded cysteine to the conserved J-encoded phenylalanine. The earlier analysis of 587 of the donors excluded sequences that lacked an unambiguous match to a single V gene segment. An earlier analysis of roughly 590 of the donors called V segments functional above 56.7% productive rearrangements and segregating when the between-donor standard deviation exceeded 5%. To diagnose cytomegalovirus status from the catalog of TCR beta chain sequences, a statistical classification framework was built. In a later analysis, TCR nucleotide sequences were compared against IMGT/GENE-DB human TR gene sequences so that V and J genes could be assigned. A later analysis assigned CDR3 sequences and most-parsimonious VDJ recombination scenarios with the TCRdist pipeline. In a later analysis, each TCR beta chain was defined by its CDR3 amino acid sequence together with its V-gene family, and reads without a unique V-gene family were excluded. To address suspected cross-contamination and a sequencing artifact, a later analysis removed approximately 600 highly shared, low-generation-probability nucleotide sequences. In a later analysis, a clonal expansion index for each public chain was calculated from normalized within-repertoire ranks of inferred template counts. In a later analysis, generation probabilities were computed with a VDJ recombination model fitted to out-of-frame rearrangements, and the resulting probabilities were checked against IGoR. Hypergeometric tests were used in a later analysis to score TCR-TCR, TCR-HLA and TCR-CMV co-occurrence, with a repertoire-size bias correction applied to the TCR pairs. False discovery rates were estimated in a later analysis by permuting HLA or CMV assignments 20 times. In a later analysis, co-occurring TCRs were grouped with DBSCAN, and TCRdist sequence similarity was added when clustering was performed within HLA-allele-positive subsets. Repertoires with fewer than 30,000 or more than 120,000 public chains, plus five repertoires with anomalous nucleotide sharing, were excluded from co-occurrence clustering. What TCRdb holds here is the immuneACCESS table cut down to in-frame rearrangements. Part of the clones is not present; checked against another copy, under half of the missing clones reflect an unresolved V gene, and the others are unexplained. V, J and clone size were drawn from that table, and D and trimming were deduced from the DNA. The table for this sample lists 80,000 to 95,000 clones; about 73% of them were counted only once. Together, the top ten hold about 14% of the sample.

The sample holds a few counts of this clone. Its specific antigen is unknown. Qualities for individual bases were not recorded, and no much larger clone is one base off. Trimming takes 5 bases from V and 0 bases from J, and the germline ends sit 10 bases apart. According to the germline V gene, CDR1 reads SGHAT and CDR2 reads FQNNGV. From cysteine to phenylalanine, the CDR3 is 14 amino acids long. The kept DNA is CDR3 alone, 42 bases in frame from the first base. The cohort consisted of 666 healthy bone marrow donors. At the time of sampling, every cohort member was nominally healthy, though immune exposures that went unrecorded were likely present. The donor tested CMV seropositive and was one of the 289 seropositive cohort members. Each donor provided a peripheral blood sample, and peripheral blood mononuclear cells were used for TCR beta sequencing. The Qiagen DNeasy Blood Extraction Kit was used to extract genomic DNA from the blood cell samples.

This chain joins TRBV11-2 to TRBJ1-1; a weak D assignment points to TRBD1 (5 bases agree). The receptor's source is a woman in her 50s in good health and CMV-seropositive. Sequencing was done on a sample of PBMCs. The DNA sequence is given as TGTGCCAGCAGCGGGGGGGGAATGAACACTGAAGCTTTCTTT. Its protein reads: CASSGGGMNTEAFF. With all but the CDR3 taken from the reference TRBV11-2 and TRBJ1-1 genes, the full variable domain is: EAGVAQSPRYKIIEKRQSVAFWCNPISGHATLYWYQQILGQGPKLLIQFQNNGVVDDSQLPKDRFSAERLKGVDSTLKIQPAKLEDSAVYLCASSGGGMNTEAFFGQGTRLTVV.